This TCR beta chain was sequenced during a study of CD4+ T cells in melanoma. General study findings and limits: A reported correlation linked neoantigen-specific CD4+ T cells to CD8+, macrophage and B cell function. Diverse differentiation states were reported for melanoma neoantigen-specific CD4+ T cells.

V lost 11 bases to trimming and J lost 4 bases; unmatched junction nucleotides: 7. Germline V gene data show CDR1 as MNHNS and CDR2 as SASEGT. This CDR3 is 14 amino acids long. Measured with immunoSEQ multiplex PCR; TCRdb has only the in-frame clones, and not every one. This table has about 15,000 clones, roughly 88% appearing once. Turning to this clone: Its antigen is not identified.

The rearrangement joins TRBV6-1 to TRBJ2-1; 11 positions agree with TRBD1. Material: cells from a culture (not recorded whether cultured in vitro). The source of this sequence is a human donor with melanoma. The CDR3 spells CAFGQGATYNEQFF. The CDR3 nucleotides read TGTGCCTTCGGACAGGGGGCGACATACAATGAGCAGTTCTTC.